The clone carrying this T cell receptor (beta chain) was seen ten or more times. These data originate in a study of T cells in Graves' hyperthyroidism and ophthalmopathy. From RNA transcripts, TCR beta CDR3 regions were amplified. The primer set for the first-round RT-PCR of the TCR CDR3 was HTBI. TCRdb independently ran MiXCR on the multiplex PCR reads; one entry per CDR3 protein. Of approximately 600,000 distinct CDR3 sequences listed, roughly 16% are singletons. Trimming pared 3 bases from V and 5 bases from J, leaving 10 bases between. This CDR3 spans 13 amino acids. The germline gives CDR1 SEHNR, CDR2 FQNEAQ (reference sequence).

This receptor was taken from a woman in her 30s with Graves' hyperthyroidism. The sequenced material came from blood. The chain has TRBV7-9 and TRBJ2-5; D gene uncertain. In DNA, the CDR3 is TGTGCCAGCAGCTTGAAGGACGGGGAGACCCAGTACTTC. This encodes CASSLKDGETQYF. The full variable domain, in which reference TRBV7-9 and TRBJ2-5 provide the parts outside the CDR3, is DTGVSQNPRHKITKRGQNVTFRCDPISEHNRLYWYRQTLGQGPEFLTYFQNEAQLEKSRLLSDRFSAERPKGSFSTLEIQRTEQGDSAMYLCASSLKDGETQYFGPGTRLLVL.